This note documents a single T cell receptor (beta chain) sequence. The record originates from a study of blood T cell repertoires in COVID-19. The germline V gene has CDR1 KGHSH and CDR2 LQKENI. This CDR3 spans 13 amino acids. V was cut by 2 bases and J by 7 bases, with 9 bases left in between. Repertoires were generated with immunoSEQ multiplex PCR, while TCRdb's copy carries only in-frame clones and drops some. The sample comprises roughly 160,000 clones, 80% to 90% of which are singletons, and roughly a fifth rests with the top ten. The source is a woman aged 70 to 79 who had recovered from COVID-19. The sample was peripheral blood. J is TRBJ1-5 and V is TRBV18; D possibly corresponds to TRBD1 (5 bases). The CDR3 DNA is TGTGCCAGCTCACCAGGGAGGGACCAGCCCCAGCATTTT. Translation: CASSPGRDQPQHF.